The rows below give T cell receptor beta chains drawn from one sample of a study of technical replicates of blood from a few donors. TCRdb's copy holds only in-frame clones and misses some; the assay was immunoSEQ multiplex PCR. The table shows roughly 80,000 clones, with roughly 95% occurring only once. The sequenced sample was T cells isolated from PBMCs. The source is a human donor in good health. The CDR3 runs from the conserved cysteine through the conserved F or W. Each record gives: V gene, D gene, clone size, J gene, CDR3 protein, CDR3 DNA. D genes are given only for firm matches. Where a row states a size, it is once, few, many or the class of an expanded clone; other rows omit it.

TRBV11-2	TRBD2	.	TRBJ2-1	CASSGGRGLNNEQFF	TGTGCCAGCAGTGGGGGGAGGGGTCTAAACAATGAGCAGTTCTTC
TRBV7-9	.	.	TRBJ1-2	CASSFNDRSGYTF	TGTGCCAGCAGCTTCAACGACAGGTCTGGCTACACCTTC
TRBV6-5	.	.	TRBJ2-6	CASSGQSSGANVLTF	TGTGCCAGCAGTGGACAGAGCTCTGGGGCCAACGTCCTGACTTTC
TRBV6-5	TRBD1	.	TRBJ2-7	CASSYSSQGVEQYF	TGTGCCAGCAGTTACTCGAGCCAGGGGGTCGAGCAGTACTTC
TRBV6-6	TRBD1	.	TRBJ1-2	CASSSSDRGEFGYTF	TGTGCCAGCAGCTCCTCGGACAGGGGGGAATTCGGCTACACCTTC
TRBV6-1	TRBD2	.	TRBJ2-2	CASGSGRTGELFF	TGTGCCAGCGGAAGCGGGAGAACCGGGGAGCTGTTTTTT
TRBV11-2	.	.	TRBJ1-4	CASSEQGSANEKLFF	TGTGCCAGCAGCGAACAGGGTAGTGCTAATGAAAAACTGTTTTTT
TRBV6-5	.	.	TRBJ2-5	CASSFYLEQETQYF	TGTGCCAGCAGTTTTTATCTAGAACAAGAGACCCAGTACTTC
TRBV4-1	.	.	TRBJ1-4	CASSQAPVRTNEKLFF	TGCGCCAGCAGCCAAGCTCCGGTGAGAACTAATGAAAAACTGTTTTTT
TRBV30	TRBD2	.	TRBJ2-5	CAWSRGLGKETQYF	TGTGCCTGGAGTAGGGGACTAGGTAAAGAGACCCAGTACTTC
TRBV18	TRBD1	.	TRBJ2-7	CASSSGTGEKYF	TGTGCCAGCTCATCGGGGACAGGGGAGAAGTACTTC
TRBV7-9	TRBD1	.	TRBJ2-1	CASSLAAEWTGPMMGFF	TGTGCCAGCAGCTTAGCAGCGGAGTGGACAGGGCCAATGATGGGATTCTTC
TRBV4-1	.	.	TRBJ1-4	CASSQVPAPGREKLFF	TGCGCCAGCAGCCAAGTTCCCGCCCCAGGGCGTGAAAAACTGTTTTTT
TRBV19	TRBD1	.	TRBJ2-5	CATADRRRETQYF	TGTGCCACGGCGGACAGGCGGCGGGAGACCCAGTACTTC
TRBV19	.	once	TRBJ1-2	CASSTIGDSNGYTF	TGTGCCAGTAGTACGATCGGGGATTCTAATGGCTACACCTTC
TRBV6-5	TRBD1	.	TRBJ1-1	CASTGGSLEAFF	TGTGCCAGCACAGGGGGATCATTGGAAGCTTTCTTT
TRBV30	.	.	TRBJ2-3	CAYLTDTQYF	TGTGCCTACTTAACAGATACGCAGTATTTT
TRBV5-4	TRBD1	.	TRBJ1-1	CASSPWTGRKGGTEAFF	TGTGCCAGCAGCCCCTGGACAGGGCGTAAAGGAGGCACTGAAGCTTTCTTT
TRBV27	TRBD1	.	TRBJ1-4	CASSLGRGQVWSEKLFF	TGTGCCAGCAGTTTAGGCAGGGGGCAAGTATGGAGTGAAAAACTGTTTTTT
TRBV4-1	TRBD2	.	TRBJ2-5	CASSQAGGREVQETQYF	TGCGCCAGCAGCCAGGCTGGCGGGCGGGAGGTCCAAGAGACCCAGTACTTC
TRBV4-3	TRBD2	.	TRBJ2-7	CASSQSSRASGRPLEQYF	TGCGCCAGCAGCCAATCCTCTCGGGCTAGCGGGAGGCCTCTGGAGCAGTACTTC
TRBV11-2	.	.	TRBJ1-2	CASSLYDRNGYTF	TGTGCCAGCAGCTTATATGACAGGAATGGCTACACCTTC
TRBV6-5	.	.	TRBJ2-7	CASSYNSFQSRNF	TGTGCCAGCAGTTACAACAGTTTTCAGAGCAGGAACTTC
TRBV5-4	TRBD1	.	TRBJ1-5	CASSRDRGNQPQHF	TGTGCCAGCAGCCGGGACAGGGGCAATCAGCCCCAGCATTTT
TRBV4-2	.	.	TRBJ1-1	CASSLWGLDTRSLEAFF	TGTGCCAGCAGCCTCTGGGGTTTGGACACACGAAGCCTTGAAGCTTTCTTT
TRBV11-3	.	.	TRBJ2-7	CASSPRGGSLAYEQYF	TGTGCCAGCAGTCCCAGAGGGGGTTCCCTTGCCTACGAGCAGTACTTC
TRBV7-2	TRBD2	.	TRBJ2-1	CASSSGLAGVYEQFF	TGTGCCAGCAGCTCGGGACTAGCGGGAGTCTATGAGCAGTTCTTC
TRBV9	TRBD1	once	TRBJ1-1	CASSVDRNGHTEAFF	TGTGCCAGCAGCGTGGACAGGAATGGGCACACTGAAGCTTTCTTT
TRBV5-6	.	.	TRBJ2-7	CASSRGSYEQYF	TGTGCCAGCAGCAGAGGGTCCTACGAGCAGTACTTC
TRBV13	TRBD1	.	TRBJ1-1	CASSLQGGEAFF	TGTGCCAGCAGCTTACAGGGGGGAGAAGCTTTCTTT
TRBV16	.	.	TRBJ1-5	CASSKGRDSNQPQHF	TGTGCCAGCAGCAAAGGGAGGGATAGCAATCAGCCCCAGCATTTT
TRBV4-2	TRBD2	.	TRBJ2-1	CASSQGQILAGDNEQFF	TGTGCCAGCAGCCAAGGACAGATCCTAGCGGGAGACAATGAGCAGTTCTTC
TRBV5-1	TRBD2	.	TRBJ2-2	CASSLSGGRVDGELFF	TGCGCCAGCAGCTTGAGCGGCGGGAGGGTTGACGGGGAGCTGTTTTTT
TRBV7-8	.	.	TRBJ1-1	CASSLVVPELTNTEAFF	TGTGCCAGCAGCTTAGTAGTGCCAGAACTAACAAACACTGAAGCTTTCTTT
TRBV9	TRBD1	.	TRBJ2-7	CASSVGQGGTYEQYF	TGTGCCAGCAGCGTGGGACAGGGGGGGACTTACGAGCAGTACTTC
TRBV28	.	.	TRBJ2-7	CASSSTVTYEQYF	TGTGCCAGCAGTTCGACAGTGACGTACGAGCAGTACTTC
TRBV27	TRBD2	.	TRBJ2-7	CASSLRYGGSSYEQYF	TGTGCCAGCAGTTTAAGATACGGGGGGAGCTCCTACGAGCAGTACTTC
TRBV27	TRBD1	.	TRBJ2-5	CASSTTGLGTQYF	TGTGCCAGCAGTACGACAGGGTTGGGGACCCAGTACTTC
TRBV15	.	.	TRBJ2-1	CATSRDLEGEYNEQFF	TGTGCCACCAGCAGAGATCTGGAGGGAGAATACAATGAGCAGTTCTTC
TRBV19	TRBD2	few	TRBJ2-7	CASSSGRSNEQYF	TGTGCCAGTAGTAGCGGGAGGAGCAACGAGCAGTACTTC
TRBV6-5	TRBD2	.	TRBJ2-1	CASSYTSVDEQFF	TGTGCCAGCAGTTACACTAGCGTCGATGAGCAGTTCTTC
TRBV6-5	.	.	TRBJ1-4	CASSDERGPKVGLFF	TGTGCCAGCAGCGACGAAAGGGGCCCAAAGGTTGGACTGTTTTTT
TRBV2	.	.	TRBJ2-4	CASTRGGTNIQYF	TGTGCCAGCACCCGAGGGGGTACGAACATTCAGTACTTC
TRBV7-3	.	.	TRBJ2-1	CASSPRDSYNEQFF	TGTGCCAGCAGCCCCAGGGACTCCTACAATGAGCAGTTCTTC
TRBV9	TRBD1	.	TRBJ1-1	CASSVEGALNTEAFF	TGTGCCAGCAGCGTAGAGGGGGCCCTCAACACTGAAGCTTTCTTT
TRBV9	.	.	TRBJ1-2	CASSVGGGNGYTF	TGTGCCAGCAGCGTAGGCGGAGGGAACGGCTACACCTTC
TRBV2	TRBD1	.	TRBJ2-7	CASSAGTGEEQYF	TGTGCCAGCAGCGCCGGGACAGGGGAAGAGCAGTACTTC
TRBV7-2	.	.	TRBJ2-5	CASVPGWQETQYF	TGTGCCAGCGTACCAGGTTGGCAAGAGACCCAGTACTTC
TRBV6-5	TRBD1	.	TRBJ1-1	CASSYVTGQGEAFF	TGTGCCAGCAGTTACGTCACCGGACAGGGAGAGGCTTTCTTT
TRBV28	.	once	TRBJ2-6	CASRVPGANVLTF	TGTGCCAGCCGGGTCCCTGGGGCCAACGTCCTGACTTTC
TRBV27	.	.	TRBJ1-5	CASSLGLSNQPQHF	TGTGCCAGCAGTTTAGGACTTAGCAATCAGCCCCAGCATTTT
TRBV6-1	.	.	TRBJ1-1	CASSELYRNTEAFF	TGTGCCAGCAGTGAACTCTACAGGAACACTGAAGCTTTCTTT
TRBV10-2	TRBD2	.	TRBJ2-1	CASSEEGGSHYNEQFF	TGCGCCAGCAGTGAAGAGGGAGGGAGTCATTACAATGAGCAGTTCTTC
TRBV6-6	TRBD1	once	TRBJ1-4	CASSPGQDNEKLFF	TGTGCCAGCAGCCCGGGACAGGATAATGAAAAACTGTTTTTT
TRBV5-1	.	.	TRBJ2-3	CASSSQGSTDTQYF	TGCGCCAGCAGCTCCCAGGGTAGCACAGATACGCAGTATTTT
TRBV19	.	.	TRBJ1-1	CASMDSANTEAFF	TGTGCCAGTATGGACAGCGCGAACACTGAAGCTTTCTTT
TRBV30	.	few	TRBJ2-7	CAWTEFSYEQYF	TGTGCCTGGACAGAATTCTCCTACGAGCAGTACTTC
TRBV29-1	.	.	TRBJ2-1	CSVVIVASEAYNEQFF	TGCAGCGTTGTTATTGTGGCTAGCGAGGCCTACAATGAGCAGTTCTTC